This T cell receptor beta chain was sequenced in a study of high-grade serous ovarian cancer treatment subgroups. Produced via immunoSEQ multiplex PCR; TCRdb's table is partial and in-frame only. The sample gives roughly 4,000 clones, approximately 80% of which show up once; over 4.5% is in the top ten. The V segment lost 4 bases and the J segment 5 bases; nucleotides outside the gene matches: 2. This CDR3 is built from 13 residues. CDR1 and CDR2 (germline): SNHLY, FYNNEI. Tumor samples were taken before definitive surgery or chemotherapy. This rearrangement joins TRBV2 to TRBJ2-7, with 10 bases matching TRBD1. The TCR was taken from a human donor with high-grade serous ovarian cancer. Material: tumor tissue. The CDR3 DNA sequence: TGTGCCAGCAGTGGTGGGACAGGGGACGAGCAGTACTTC. Residues: CASSGGTGDEQYF.